This T cell receptor (beta chain) was sequenced in a study of blood T cells in healthy people across ages. A second roughly 6 to 12 cycle PCR used barcoded and J-beta primers. TCRdb fed the 5' RACE reads into MiXCR, producing one record per CDR3 protein. The data contain roughly 1.6 million distinct CDR3 sequences, 30% to 40% of them seen just once; the ten biggest clones take up roughly 10%. The CDR3 totals 14 residues. The germline CDR1 and CDR2 sequences are DFQATT and SNEGSKA (reference sequence). The V end lost 1 base, the J end lost 2 bases, and 10 bases lay between the germline ends. The V and J genes are TRBV20-1 and TRBJ2-3, with D hard to call. The TCR sequence derives from a woman aged 30 to 39 in good health. The sequenced sample consisted of blood. The CDR3 is CSARVGSPTDTQYF. The DNA for the CDR3 is TGCAGTGCTAGAGTGGGATCCCCCACAGATACGCAGTATTTT.